This is a list of T cell receptor beta chains from one sample in a study of T cell responses to AZD1222 COVID-19 vaccine. Profiling relied on immunoSEQ multiplex PCR, and the TCRdb table lists in-frame clones only, not all of them. The data contain some 100,000 clones, about 90% of them singletons. The material was peripheral blood, obtained on day 0 of AZD1222 vaccination. Receptor source: an adult in good health. Both conserved end residues are part of each CDR3. A D gene is named only where the DNA matches it firmly.

DNA,CDR3,D,V,J
TGTGCCAGCAGCAAGACAACGACAGAGCAAATCCGCTACGAGCAGTACTTC,CASSKTTTEQIRYEQYF,-,TRBV2,TRBJ2-7
TGTGCCAGTAGTATGCGGACAGAGGGCACTGAAGCTTTCTTT,CASSMRTEGTEAFF,-,TRBV19,TRBJ1-1
TGTGCCAGCATTGGGGGGCAGGGAGGGGAGCAGTTCTTC,CASIGGQGGEQFF,-,TRBV5-4,TRBJ2-1
TGTGCCATCAGTGATCCTGGGACAGCGTCAAATCAGCCCCAGCATTTT,CAISDPGTASNQPQHF,TRBD1,TRBV10-3,TRBJ1-5
TGCGCCAGCAGCCAACAAAAAACGGGGACAACAACTCAGCCCCAGCATTTT,CASSQQKTGTTTQPQHF,-,TRBV4-1,TRBJ1-5
TGTGCCAGCAGCGTCACACCTAGCTCCTACAATGAGCAGTTCTTC,CASSVTPSSYNEQFF,-,TRBV9,TRBJ2-1
TGTGCCAGCAGCCTGGCGACGGGATGGAGTAACTATGGCTACACCTTC,CASSLATGWSNYGYTF,-,TRBV6-2/TRBV6-3,TRBJ1-2
TGTGCCAGCCGGGCACAGGGTGAAGGAAACACCATATATTTT,CASRAQGEGNTIYF,-,TRBV16,TRBJ1-3
TGTGCCCATGGGGGGCGATCGGGCCAGCCCCAGCATTTT,CAHGGRSGQPQHF,-,TRBV6-5,TRBJ1-5
TGTGCCAGCTCACCACCGGACAGAAAAGAGACCCAGTACTTC,CASSPPDRKETQYF,-,TRBV18,TRBJ2-5
TGTGCCAGTAGCCTACCGGGACTAGCGAACAATGAGCAGTTCTTC,CASSLPGLANNEQFF,TRBD2,TRBV19,TRBJ2-1
TGCGCCAGCAGCCAAGATCGTGCCCGATTCTGCGTAGAGACCCAGTACTTC,CASSQDRARFCVETQYF,-,TRBV4-3,TRBJ2-5
TGTGCCAGCAGCCCAGACAGGAGCTCCTACAATGAGCAGTTCTTC,CASSPDRSSYNEQFF,-,TRBV7-8,TRBJ2-1
TGTGCCAGCAGCGCGGGAATTACCGGGGAGCTGTTTTTT,CASSAGITGELFF,-,TRBV9,TRBJ2-2
TGTGCCAGCAGCTTGGACAGGTTTCAGGCCCAGCATTTT,CASSLDRFQAQHF,TRBD1,TRBV11-2,TRBJ1-5
TGTGCCAGCAGCCCCCGGGACTTACAGCGGACCCAGTACTTC,CASSPRDLQRTQYF,-,TRBV9,TRBJ2-5
TGTGCCAGCAGTCAACCGGGGCCCGTGGGGCAGTACTTC,CASSQPGPVGQYF,-,TRBV6-2/TRBV6-3,TRBJ2-7
TGCAGCGTTGAAGGGACAGGGGGCTCGGGAGGCTATGGCTACACCTTC,CSVEGTGGSGGYGYTF,TRBD1,TRBV29-1,TRBJ1-2
TGTGCCAGCAGTGGACGGGGTCTAGCAGCGGAGTTCTTC,CASSGRGLAAEFF,-,TRBV28,TRBJ2-1
TGTGCCAGCAGCTCCGAGTCACCCCTCCACTTT,CASSSESPLHF,-,TRBV11-2,TRBJ1-6
TGTGCCAGCAGCTTGGGGCAGGGGAACATTCAGTACTTC,CASSLGQGNIQYF,-,TRBV7-3,TRBJ2-4
TGTGCCAGCTCACGATGGACAGGGGAGAGGAACACTGAAGCTTTCTTT,CASSRWTGERNTEAFF,TRBD1,TRBV18,TRBJ1-1
TGTGCCAGCAGCGTAGGGCTCAGAGCCTCTGGAAACACCATATATTTT,CASSVGLRASGNTIYF,-,TRBV9,TRBJ1-3
TGCGCCAGCAGCTACGGACAGGGCAATCAGCCCCAGCATTTT,CASSYGQGNQPQHF,TRBD1,TRBV5-1,TRBJ1-5
TGTGCCAGCTCACCACCTTTAGCGGGGAACACCGGGGAGCTGTTTTTT,CASSPPLAGNTGELFF,TRBD2,TRBV18,TRBJ2-2
TGTGCCAGCAGTGCACAGGGGAACACCGGGGAGCTGTTTTTT,CASSAQGNTGELFF,-,TRBV6-4,TRBJ2-2